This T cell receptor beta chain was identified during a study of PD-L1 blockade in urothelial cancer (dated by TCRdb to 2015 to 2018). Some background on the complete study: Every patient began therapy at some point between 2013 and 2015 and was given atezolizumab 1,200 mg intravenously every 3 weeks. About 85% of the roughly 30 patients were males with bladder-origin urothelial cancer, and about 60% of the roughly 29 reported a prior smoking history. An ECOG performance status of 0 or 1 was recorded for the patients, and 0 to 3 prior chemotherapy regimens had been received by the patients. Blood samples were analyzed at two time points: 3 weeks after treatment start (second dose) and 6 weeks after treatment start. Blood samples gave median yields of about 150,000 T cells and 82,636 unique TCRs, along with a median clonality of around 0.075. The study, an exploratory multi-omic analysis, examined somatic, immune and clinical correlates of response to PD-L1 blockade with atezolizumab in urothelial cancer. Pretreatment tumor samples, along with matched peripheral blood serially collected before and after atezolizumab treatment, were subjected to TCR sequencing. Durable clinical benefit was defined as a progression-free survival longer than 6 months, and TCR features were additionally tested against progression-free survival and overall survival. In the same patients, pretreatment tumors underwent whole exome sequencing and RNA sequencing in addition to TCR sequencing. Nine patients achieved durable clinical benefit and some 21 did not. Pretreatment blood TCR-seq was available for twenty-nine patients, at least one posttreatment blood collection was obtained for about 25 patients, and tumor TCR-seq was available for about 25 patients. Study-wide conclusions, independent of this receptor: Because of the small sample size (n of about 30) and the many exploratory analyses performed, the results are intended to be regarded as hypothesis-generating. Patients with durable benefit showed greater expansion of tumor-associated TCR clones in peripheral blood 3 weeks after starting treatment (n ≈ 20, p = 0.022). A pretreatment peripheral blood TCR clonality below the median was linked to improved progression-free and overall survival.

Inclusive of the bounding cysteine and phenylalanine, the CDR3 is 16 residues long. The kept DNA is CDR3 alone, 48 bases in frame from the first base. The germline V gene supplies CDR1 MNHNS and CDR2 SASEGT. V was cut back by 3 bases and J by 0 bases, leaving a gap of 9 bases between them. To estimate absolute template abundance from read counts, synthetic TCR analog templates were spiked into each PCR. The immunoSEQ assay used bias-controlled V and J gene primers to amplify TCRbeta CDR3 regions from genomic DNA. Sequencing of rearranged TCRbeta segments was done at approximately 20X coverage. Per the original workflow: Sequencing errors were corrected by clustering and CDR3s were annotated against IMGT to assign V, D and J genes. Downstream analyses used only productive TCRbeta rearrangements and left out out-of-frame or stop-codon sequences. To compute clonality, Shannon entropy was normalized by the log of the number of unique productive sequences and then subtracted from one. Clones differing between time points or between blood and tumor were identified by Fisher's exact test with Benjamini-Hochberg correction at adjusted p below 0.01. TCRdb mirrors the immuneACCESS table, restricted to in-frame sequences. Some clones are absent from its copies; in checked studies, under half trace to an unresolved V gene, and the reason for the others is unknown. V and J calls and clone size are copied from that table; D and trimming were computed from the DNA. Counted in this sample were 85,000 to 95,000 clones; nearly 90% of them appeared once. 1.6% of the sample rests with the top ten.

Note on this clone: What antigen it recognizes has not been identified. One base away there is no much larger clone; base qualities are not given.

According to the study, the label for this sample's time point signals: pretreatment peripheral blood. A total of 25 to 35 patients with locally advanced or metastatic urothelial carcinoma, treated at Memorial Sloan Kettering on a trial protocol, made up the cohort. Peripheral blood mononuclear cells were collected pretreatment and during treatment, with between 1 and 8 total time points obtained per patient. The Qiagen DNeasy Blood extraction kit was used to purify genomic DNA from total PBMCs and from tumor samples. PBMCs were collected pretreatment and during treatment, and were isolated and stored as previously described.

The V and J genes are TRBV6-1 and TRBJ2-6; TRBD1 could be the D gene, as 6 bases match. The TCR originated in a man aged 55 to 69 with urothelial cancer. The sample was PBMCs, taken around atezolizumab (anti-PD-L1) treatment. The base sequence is TGTGCCAGCAGTGACGGACAGAGCTCTGGGGCCAACGTCCTGACTTTC. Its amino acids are CASSDGQSSGANVLTF.